Following are 8 T cell receptor beta chains from one sample sequenced in a study of blood T cell repertoires in COVID-19. Generated by immunoSEQ multiplex PCR, the TCRdb table keeps only in-frame clones and is missing some. The sample carries more than 200,000 clones, more than 85% recorded once. Sequencing input: peripheral blood. These receptors were taken from a woman between 45 and 60 years old with COVID-19, enrolled during active disease.

J is TRBJ2-5 and V is TRBV13; D possibly corresponds to TRBD2 (7 bases). The V gene's germline CDR1 is PRHDT and CDR2 FYEKMQ (reference sequence). This CDR3 region has 13 residues. Deletions cut 4 bases from V and 4 bases from J, with 10 bases between. CDR3 in DNA: TGTGCCAGCAGCTGGGGGGGCCGAGAGACCCAGTACTTC. This gives the protein CASSWGGRETQYF. Supplemented by reference TRBV13 and TRBJ2-5, the full variable domain reads AAGVIQSPRHLIKEKRETATLKCYPIPRHDTVYWYQQGPGQDPQFLISFYEKMQSDKGSIPDRFSAQQFSDYHSELNMSSLELGDSALYFCASSWGGRETQYFGPGTRLLVL.

V usage is TRBV9 and J usage is TRBJ1-2; TRBD1 matches at 8 bases. J gave up 4 bases and V 0 bases, and 5 bases lay outside the gene matches. The CDR3 has 15 residues. The germline CDR1 and CDR2 sequences are SGDLS and YYNGEE. The DNA of the CDR3 is TGTGCCAGCAGCGTAGGGCCAGGGGGCGTCTATGGCTACACCTTC. Translating gives CASSVGPGGVYGYTF.

The chain carries TRBV19 and TRBJ1-1; D is perhaps TRBD1 (5 bases). The germline CDR1 and CDR2 sequences are LNHDA and SQIVND (reference sequence). The germline V and J ends were trimmed by 3 bases and 0 bases, with 14 bases remaining between them. The CDR3 contains 16 residues. The CDR3 protein is CASSMGTGRMNTEAFF. CDR3 DNA: TGTGCCAGTAGTATGGGAACAGGTCGGATGAACACTGAAGCTTTCTTT.

The rearrangement joins TRBV11-2 to TRBJ1-1; D gene ambiguous. The ends were cut back, 5 bases at V and 4 bases at J, with 8 bases in the middle. CDR1 is SGHAT and CDR2 is FQNNGV in the germline V gene. This CDR3 has 12 residues. DNA of the CDR3: TGTGCCAGCAGCCCCCTCCCCACTGAAGCTTTCTTT. Protein: CASSPLPTEAFF. Based on the CDR3 plus reference TRBV11-2 and TRBJ1-1, the full variable domain is EAGVAQSPRYKIIEKRQSVAFWCNPISGHATLYWYQQILGQGPKLLIQFQNNGVVDDSQLPKDRFSAERLKGVDSTLKIQPAKLEDSAVYLCASSPLPTEAFFGQGTRLTVV.

V is TRBV15 and J is TRBJ1-3; no firm D call. The CDR3 extends over 16 amino acids. Germline V gives CDR1 LNHNV, CDR2 YYDKDF (reference sequence). V was cut by 1 base and J by 2 bases, with 12 bases left in between. The CDR3 sequence: CATSRATLLAGNTIYF. For the CDR3, the DNA is TGTGCCACCAGCAGAGCAACACTGCTAGCTGGAAACACCATATATTTT.

The chain carries TRBV5-1 and TRBJ2-3; 8 nucleotides match TRBD1. The junction had 10 bases not matched to a gene; V was cut back by 3 bases and J by 4 bases. Germline V gives CDR1 SGHRS, CDR2 YFSETQ. This CDR3 has 16 amino acids. The CDR3 DNA reads as TGCGCCAGCAGCTCACTGACAGGGGAGATGGCAGATACGCAGTATTTT. As protein: CASSSLTGEMADTQYF.

The chain recombines TRBV4-1 with TRBJ1-4, with D maybe TRBD1 (6 bases). Trimming left V 0 bases short and J 6 bases short, with 14 bases between. CDR3 length: 16 amino acids. CDR1 is MGHRA, CDR2 YSYEKL, per germline. The chain's CDR3 is CASSQDRGGRDEKLFF. CDR3 nucleotides: TGCGCCAGCAGCCAAGATCGGGGGGGGCGTGATGAAAAACTGTTTTTT.

The rearrangement links TRBV24-1 to TRBJ2-3; 10 nucleotides agree with TRBD1. Trimming cost V 4 bases and J 0 bases; bases outside gene matches: 6. This CDR3 region has 17 residues. Germline values: CDR1 KGHDR, CDR2 SFDVKD. CDR3 protein: CATSDRMGQGSTDTQYF. Here the CDR3 DNA reads TGTGCCACCAGTGACCGCATGGGACAGGGGAGCACAGATACGCAGTATTTT.